These 13 T cell receptor beta chains were sequenced from one sample in a study of blood T cell repertoires in COVID-19. TCRdb keeps only in-frame clones here, not all; method: immunoSEQ multiplex PCR. This table holds about 39,000 clones, 65% to 80% found once. Sample: peripheral blood. These TCRs come from a man older than 75 with acute or convalescent COVID-19.

The CDR3 here is CAWSEGLAGHNEQFF. For the CDR3, the DNA is TGTGCCTGGAGTGAGGGACTAGCGGGGCACAATGAGCAGTTCTTC. The rearrangement joins TRBV30 to TRBJ2-1; the match to TRBD2 covers 13 bases. J was trimmed by 5 bases and V by 1 base; bases with no gene match: 2. Germline V CDR1 and CDR2: GTSNPN, SVGIG (reference sequence). CDR3 length equals 15 residues.

The sample holds one count of this clone. The CDR3, as DNA: TGTGCCTGGAGTGTTAGGATGGACTACGAGCAGTACTTC. It is translated as CAWSVRMDYEQYF. The rearrangement uses TRBV30 and TRBJ2-5; D gene ambiguous. The J call may be incorrect, as the DNA end agrees better with TRBJ2-7. Germline CDR1 GTSNPN, CDR2 SVGIG (reference sequence). The CDR3 consists of 13 residues.

This chain joins TRBV11-2 and TRBJ2-1; the match to TRBD1 covers 7 bases. Germline V gene data show CDR1 as SGHAT and CDR2 as FQNNGV. The V and J ends lost 4 bases and 6 bases, in that order; junction bases with no gene match: 9. The CDR3 is 15 residues long. CDR3 loop: CASSSTGSFRNEQFF. In DNA form, the CDR3 reads TGTGCCAGCAGCTCGACAGGGTCGTTTCGCAATGAGCAGTTCTTC.

CDR3 amino acids: CASSFGGRTDTQYF. The CDR3, as DNA: TGTGCCAGCAGCTTTGGCGGCCGCACAGATACGCAGTATTTT. The chain uses TRBV11-2 and TRBJ2-3; D not resolved. Germline V lookup: CDR1 SGHAT, CDR2 FQNNGV. Trimming took 3 bases from V and 1 from J, leaving 8 bases between them. CDR3 size: 14 residues.

On this clone itself: The junction differs from germline at one of its ends, possibly a read error. J is TRBJ2-1 and V is TRBV5-8; 16 nucleotides line up with TRBD2. CDR1 and CDR2 (germline): SGHTS, YDEGEE. This CDR3 is 19 amino acids long. CDR3: CASSPGTGTSGGAYYEQFF. The CDR3 nucleotides read TGTGCCAGCAGCCCGGGCACCGGGACTAGCGGGGGGGCCTACTATGAGCAGTTCTTC.

The rearrangement joins TRBV5-8 to TRBJ1-5; 8 bases agree with TRBD1. Germline assignment: CDR1 SGHTS and CDR2 YDEGEE. The trim removed 0 bases at V and 7 bases at J, leaving 9 bases unmatched. The CDR3 covers 16 residues. This chain's CDR3 is CASSLGTGRGHQPQHF. CDR3 DNA sequence: TGTGCCAGCAGCTTGGGAACGGGCAGGGGGCACCAGCCCCAGCATTTT. The variable domain in full, completed from reference TRBV5-8 and TRBJ1-5, reads EAGVTQSPTHLIKTRGQQATLRCSPISGHTSVYWYQQALGLGLQFLLWYDEGEERNRGNFPPRFSGRQFPNYSSELNVNALELEDSALYLCASSLGTGRGHQPQHFGDGTRLSIL.

This sequence joins TRBV18 and TRBJ2-7; 11 nucleotides align to TRBD2. The CDR3 sequence is 16 residues long. J gave up 6 bases and V 4 bases, and 11 bases lay outside the gene matches. CDR1 KGHSH and CDR2 LQKENI come from the germline V gene. The CDR3 loop reads CASSLTGTSGVGEQYF. CDR3 DNA sequence: TGTGCCAGCTCACTGACCGGGACTAGCGGAGTAGGCGAGCAGTACTTC.

As DNA, the CDR3 is TGCGCCAGCAGCTTGAACAGCCAGGGCCTTAGCTCTGGGGCCAACGTCCTGACTTTC. Amino acid sequence: CASSLNSQGLSSGANVLTF. This rearrangement joins TRBV5-1 to TRBJ2-6; D is perhaps TRBD1 (5 bases). Germline CDR1 is SGHRS and CDR2 is YFSETQ. V shed 1 base and J shed 0 bases, with 17 bases lying between them. CDR3 length: 19 amino acids.

DNA for the CDR3: TGCGCCAGCACACAGGGAAGGGACACTGAAGCTTTCTTT. Its translation is CASTQGRDTEAFF. The rearrangement joins TRBV5-1 to TRBJ1-1; D is perhaps TRBD1 (6 bases). V was shortened by 6 bases and J by 3 bases, with 12 bases between the two germline ends. CDR1 SGHRS and CDR2 YFSETQ come from the germline V gene. CDR3 length: 13 amino acids.

This clone was counted between two and nine times. The rearrangement links TRBV6-2 or TRBV6-3 to TRBJ1-2; D unresolved. The CDR3 runs 15 residues. Germline V CDR1 and CDR2: MNHEY, SVGEGT. V lost 2 bases and J lost 0, with 10 bases in between. The CDR3 nucleotides are TGTGCCAGCAGTTACATCGGGATAACTAACTATGGCTACACCTTC. It yields the protein CASSYIGITNYGYTF.

The J gene is TRBJ1-1, the V gene TRBV30; TRBD1 matches at 7 bases. Germline CDR1 GTSNPN, CDR2 SVGIG (reference sequence). The CDR3 consists of 12 residues. The junction had 11 bases not matched to a gene; V was cut back by 5 bases and J by 11 bases. The CDR3 is CAWQGQASGAFF. The CDR3 coding sequence is TGTGCCTGGCAAGGACAGGCCTCGGGGGCTTTCTTT.

This clone was recorded once. The V call is TRBV7-9, the J call TRBJ2-7; 7 bases match TRBD1. There are 14 residues in the CDR3. Unmatched junction bases numbered 5, after V lost 6 bases and J lost 0 bases. Germline assignment: CDR1 SEHNR and CDR2 FQNEAQ (reference sequence). This chain's CDR3 is CASRNRDSSYEQYF. The DNA of the CDR3 is TGTGCCAGCAGGAACCGGGACAGCTCCTACGAGCAGTACTTC. The whole variable domain, remainder taken from reference TRBV7-9 and TRBJ2-7, is DTGVSQNPRHKITKRGQNVTFRCDPISEHNRLYWYRQTLGQGPEFLTYFQNEAQLEKSRLLSDRFSAERPKGSFSTLEIQRTEQGDSAMYLCASRNRDSSYEQYFGPGTRLTVT.

The chain employs TRBV6-1 and TRBJ1-2, with D possibly being TRBD1 (6 bases). Germline values: CDR1 MNHNS, CDR2 SASEGT. The V gene lost 0 bases and the J gene lost 0 bases, with 11 bases spanning the gap. The CDR3 is 16 amino acids. The CDR3 protein is CASSEAGTPANYGYTF. The CDR3 nucleotides are TGTGCCAGCAGTGAAGCCGGGACACCAGCTAACTATGGCTACACCTTC.